This entry describes one T cell receptor (beta chain). The specificity of this receptor is unknown. The sample holds no much larger clone one base away, and base qualities are not on file. This entry belongs to a study of CD8+ T cells in alopecia areata listed by TCRdb under 2018. Some background on the complete study: The study used high-throughput TCRbeta sequencing to examine T cell clonal expansion in alopecia areata, in both the C3H/HeJ mouse model and human patients. Human TCRbeta sequencing covered scalp tissue and sorted CD4+ and CD8+ peripheral blood T cells from patchy and totalis/universalis alopecia areata patients and healthy controls. Scalp clonality was compared among normal scalp (n=4), patchy alopecia areata scalp (n=8), and alopecia totalis/universalis scalp (n=8). RNA came from the PAXgene miRNA kit for fixed scalp, the miRNeasy kit for PBMCs, and the RNeasy kit for mouse skin. TCRbeta CDR3 regions were amplified by immunoSEQ multiplex PCR using 35 Vbeta forward and 13 Jbeta reverse primers. What the research found in general, with its limitations: Lesional scalp, especially in alopecia totalis/universalis, showed higher clonality and more expanded CD8+ clones than normal scalp, suggesting antigenic drive. Resident alphabeta T cells in normal human skin are also sequenced, complicating scalp TCR repertoire analysis, unlike mouse skin dominated by gammadelta T cells. Compared with mice, TCR sequences shared between patients were less clear, possibly partly because of HLA diversity across the patient population.

PBMCs were separated by density centrifugation and stained for CD3, CD4 and CD8, after which CD4+ and CD8+ T cells were sorted on a FACSAria. Scalp biopsies and blood samples were obtained from unaffected controls. Libraries were built with the immunoSEQ multiplex PCR assay. RNA was extracted from all samples and reverse transcribed into cDNA, which served as template for TCR sequencing. SuperScript III was used to make first-strand cDNA, primed with a 2:1 mix of oligo-dT and random hexamers. A synthetic immune receptor repertoire was used to assess amplification bias, and residual bias was removed computationally. On the study's bioinformatics: Raw reads were preprocessed for error removal, and CDR3 was defined according to IMGT conventions as running from the conserved cysteine to phenylalanine. Clonality was calculated as 1 minus Shannon entropy normalized by log2 of the number of productive unique TCRs. CD4 or CD8 identity of scalp clones was inferred by cross-referencing scalp TCRbeta sequences with sorted blood CD4 and CD8 repertoires. Held by TCRdb, this immuneACCESS table contains in-frame sequences only and omits some clones. Under half of the omission traces to an unresolved V gene where checked; the cause of the rest is unknown. The V and J calls and the clone size are those of that table, but D and trimming were determined from the DNA. The sample records some 160,000 clones, 62% of which are singletons. The top ten clones comprise 36% of the sample.

The CDR3 spans 12 residues, from the cysteine through the phenylalanine. The DNA shown is the 36-base CDR3, in frame from base 1. Germline trimming: 6 bases from V, 3 bases from J; junction bases outside gene matches: 0. CDR1 MGHDK and CDR2 SYGVNS are derived from the germline V gene. Sequences were obtained from CD8+ T cells sorted from blood. The chain uses TRBV25-1 and TRBJ2-7, with 9 bases aligning to TRBD1. This sequence was found in a human donor in good health. The encoded CDR3 is CASRGQGYEQYF. In nucleotides, the sequence is TGTGCCAGCAGGGGACAGGGCTACGAGCAGTACTTC.